The entry below describes one T cell receptor (beta chain). The record originates from a study of technical replicates of blood from a handful of donors. Profiled with immunoSEQ multiplex PCR; TCRdb holds only in-frame clones, not every one. The sample includes about 80,000 clones, around 94% of them seen just once. The sequencing input was T cells isolated from PBMCs. The receptor's source is a human donor in good health.

CDR3 nucleotide sequence: TGTGCCAGCAGCCAAGGTCAGGGTTGGACTGAAGCTTTCTTT. Protein sequence: CASSQGQGWTEAFF. V is TRBV14 and J is TRBJ1-1, with a weak D call TRBD1 (5 bases). V gave up 1 base and J gave up 5 bases, with 11 bases separating them. This CDR3 comprises 14 residues. Germline CDR1 and CDR2: SGHDN and FVKESK.